A selection of T cell receptor beta chains follows, all from one sample in a study of OX40 agonist ivuxolimab in advanced cancers. Here immunoSEQ multiplex PCR was the method, and the copy in TCRdb shows in-frame clones only, minus some. In the table there are 75,000 to 95,000 clones, 90% to 95% of which are singletons. The sample was CD4+ or CD8+ T cells sorted from blood, taken in a trial of the OX40 agonist ivuxolimab. Receptor source: an adult with an advanced solid tumor such as melanoma, head and neck, liver or kidney cancer. The CDR3 runs from the conserved cysteine through the conserved F or W. The D gene is left open where the match is weak. Size tells how often a clone was seen (once, few, many) or the class of an expanded clone, and some rows leave it out.

cdr3_length	j_call	v_call	d_call	clone_size	cdr3_nt	cdr3_aa
16	TRBJ2-2	TRBV5-1	TRBD1	.	TGCGCCAGCAGCTGGGAGGGACAGGGGAACACCGGGGAGCTGTTTTTT	CASSWEGQGNTGELFF
14	TRBJ1-1	TRBV28	.	.	TGTGCCAGCACCTCCCGGGATATGAACACTGAAGCTTTCTTT	CASTSRDMNTEAFF
13	TRBJ1-1	TRBV29-1	TRBD1	.	TGCAGCGTCCGACAGGGGATCGGCACTGAAGCTTTCTTT	CSVRQGIGTEAFF
15	TRBJ2-5	TRBV11-3	TRBD2	.	TGTGCCAGCAGTACGGGGACTAGCCCAGCTGGGACCCAGTACTTC	CASSTGTSPAGTQYF
15	TRBJ1-2	TRBV28	.	few	TGTGCCAGCAGTACTACCAACAGGGTTTCCTATGGCTACACCTTC	CASSTTNRVSYGYTF
16	TRBJ1-2	TRBV5-1	TRBD1	few	TGCGCCAGCAGACCCGGGACAGCCGACGGTCCCTACGGCTACACCTTC	CASRPGTADGPYGYTF
15	TRBJ2-5	TRBV7-7	TRBD2	.	TGTGCTAGCAGCTTTGGGGGGGGGTACCAAGAGACCCAGTACTTC	CASSFGGGYQETQYF
11	TRBJ2-2	TRBV20-1	.	.	TGCAGTGCTGTACTGCCCGGGGAGCTGTTTTTT	CSAVLPGELFF
13	TRBJ1-1	TRBV19	.	.	TGTGCCAGTAGCGGGCAGGGAAAAGGGGTGGCTTTCTTT	CASSGQGKGVAFF
14	TRBJ1-4	TRBV6-5	TRBD1	.	TGTGCCAGCAGTTTCCGGACAGGGGGCGAAAAACTGTTTTTT	CASSFRTGGEKLFF
10	TRBJ1-1	TRBV5-4	.	.	TGTGCCTTCGAAGGAACTGAAGCTTTCTTT	CAFEGTEAFF